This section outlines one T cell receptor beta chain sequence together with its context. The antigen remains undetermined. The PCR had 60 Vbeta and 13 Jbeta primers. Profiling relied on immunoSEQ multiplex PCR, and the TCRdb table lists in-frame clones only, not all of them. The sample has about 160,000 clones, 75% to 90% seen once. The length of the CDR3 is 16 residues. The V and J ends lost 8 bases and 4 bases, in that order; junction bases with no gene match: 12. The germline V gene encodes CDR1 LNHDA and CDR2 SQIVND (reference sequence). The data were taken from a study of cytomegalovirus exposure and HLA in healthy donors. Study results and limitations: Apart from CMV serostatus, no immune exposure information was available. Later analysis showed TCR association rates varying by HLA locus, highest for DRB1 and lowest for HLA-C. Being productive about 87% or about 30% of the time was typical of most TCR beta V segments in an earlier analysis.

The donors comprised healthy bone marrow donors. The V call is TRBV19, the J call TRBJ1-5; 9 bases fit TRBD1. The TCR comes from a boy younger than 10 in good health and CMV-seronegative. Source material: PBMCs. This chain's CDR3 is CASQLSQGASNQPQHF. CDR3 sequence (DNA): TGTGCCAGTCAACTCTCACAGGGGGCGAGTAATCAGCCCCAGCATTTT.